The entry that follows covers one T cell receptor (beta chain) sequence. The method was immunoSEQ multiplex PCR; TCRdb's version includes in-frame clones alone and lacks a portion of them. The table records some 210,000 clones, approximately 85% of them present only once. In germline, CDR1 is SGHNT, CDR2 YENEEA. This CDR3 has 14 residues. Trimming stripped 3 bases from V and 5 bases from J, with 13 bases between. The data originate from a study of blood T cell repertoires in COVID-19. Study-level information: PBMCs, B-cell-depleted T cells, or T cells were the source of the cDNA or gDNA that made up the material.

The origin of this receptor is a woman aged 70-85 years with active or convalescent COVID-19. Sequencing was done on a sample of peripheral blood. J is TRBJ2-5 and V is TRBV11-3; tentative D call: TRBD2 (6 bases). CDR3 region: CASSFRGYGETQYF. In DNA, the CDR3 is TGTGCCAGCAGCTTCCGGGGGTACGGTGAGACCCAGTACTTC.